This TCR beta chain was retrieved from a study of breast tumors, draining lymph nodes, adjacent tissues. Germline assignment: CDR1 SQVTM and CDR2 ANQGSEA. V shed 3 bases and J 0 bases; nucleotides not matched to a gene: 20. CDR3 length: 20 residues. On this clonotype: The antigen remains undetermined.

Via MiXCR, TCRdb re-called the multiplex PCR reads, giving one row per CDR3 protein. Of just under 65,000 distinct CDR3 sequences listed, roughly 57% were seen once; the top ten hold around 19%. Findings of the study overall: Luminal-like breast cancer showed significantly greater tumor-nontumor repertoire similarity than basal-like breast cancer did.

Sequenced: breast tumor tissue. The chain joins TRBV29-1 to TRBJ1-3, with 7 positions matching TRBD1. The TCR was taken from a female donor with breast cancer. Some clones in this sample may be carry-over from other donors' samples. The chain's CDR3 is CSVEIWDSRYNERSGNTIYF. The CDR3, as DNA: TGCAGCGTTGAGATATGGGACAGCCGATACAATGAGCGCTCTGGAAACACCATATATTTT.